The T cell receptor beta chain described here comes from a study of T cells in Graves' hyperthyroidism and ophthalmopathy. Study findings and constraints: Before onset, by a median of around six months, the model predicted ophthalmopathy.

Per germline, CDR1 DFQATT and CDR2 SNEGSKA (reference sequence). The CDR3 has 17 residues. Trimming stripped 0 bases from V and 1 base from J, with 19 bases between. Comments on this clonotype: Its specificity is unknown.

Using RNA transcripts as the source, TCR beta CDR3 regions were amplified. A first-round RT-PCR of the TCR CDR3 used the HTBI primer set. TCRdb re-analysed the multiplex PCR reads in MiXCR, keeping a single row per CDR3 protein. Here the sample spans 550,000 to 650,000 distinct CDR3 sequences, 12% to 15% being singletons. The clonotype comes from a woman aged 40 to 50 with Graves' hyperthyroidism. The chain recombines TRBV20-1 with TRBJ2-7, with a weak D call TRBD2 (7 bases). Sequences were obtained from blood. The CDR3 loop is CSARDPRGGKNSYEQYF. Written as DNA, the CDR3 is TGCAGTGCTAGAGACCCGAGGGGGGGGAAGAATTCCTACGAGCAGTACTTC.